The subject of this entry is one T cell receptor beta chain. Antigen: not known. The data were produced by immunoSEQ multiplex PCR, yet TCRdb's version contains in-frame clones alone and is incomplete. Of 98,000 or so clones in the sample, 75% to 90% were seen once. This sample was taken from a study of T cell responses to AZD1222 COVID-19 vaccine. Study details: Pooled samples include second doses given at about 4 or 12 weeks.

The CDR3 runs 16 residues. Between the trimmed V and J ends, which lost 4 bases and 2 bases, there was a span of 18 bases. Germline CDR1 is SGHTA and CDR2 is FQGNSA. Study-level points and caveats: Spike-wide vaccine-associated CD4 TCRs dominated at 160-218 and 743-854. At study baseline, merely six AZD1222 recipients were seropositive. Donors in the cohort were predominantly white British and more often female, and clonal diversity was possibly underestimated.

The sample consisted of peripheral blood, taken on day 0 of AZD1222 vaccination. The origin of this receptor is an adult in good health. The V call is TRBV7-2, the J call TRBJ2-7, with D perhaps matching TRBD1 or TRBD2 (5 bases each). Here the CDR3 DNA reads TGTGCCAGCAGCTCCGGGCCTCCGGGGCCTACCTACGAGCAGTACTTC. Protein product: CASSSGPPGPTYEQYF.